What follows describes a single TCR beta chain. The CDR3 length is 16 residues. Per germline, CDR1 MGHRA and CDR2 YSYEKL. Trimming cost V 1 base and J 7 bases; bases outside gene matches: 11. Clones were sequenced by immunoSEQ multiplex PCR, and TCRdb holds only the in-frame ones, with some missing. The sample has more than 65,000 clones; under 90% are singletons. This record belongs to a study of OX40 agonist ivuxolimab in advanced cancers. The gene calls are TRBV4-1 and TRBJ1-1, with 8 bases matching TRBD1. The sample consisted of CD4+ or CD8+ T cells sorted from blood, taken in a trial of the OX40 agonist ivuxolimab. The origin of this receptor is an adult with an advanced solid tumor such as melanoma, head and neck, liver or kidney cancer. In DNA, the CDR3 is TGCGCCAGCAGCCAAGCCCAGGGGGCGGGGGTTAATGAAGCTTTCTTT. Residues: CASSQAQGAGVNEAFF.